Detailed here is one T cell receptor beta chain. The antigen is undetermined. This specimen belongs to a study of blood T cells in healthy people across ages. A J-beta primer mix and a sample-barcoded 5' primer were used in a second PCR of about 7 to 11 cycles. TCRdb recomputed calls from the 5' RACE reads with MiXCR, one row per CDR3 protein. The sample contains nearly 1 million distinct CDR3 sequences, roughly 51% of which appear only once. Broader study findings: More naive CD4+ cells and higher diversity marked long-lived donors relative to aged donors.

The sequencing sample was made of blood. The receptor was derived from an older woman in good health.

The CDR3 nucleotides are TGTGCCAGCAGCTTAGGAGCCCGGGCTGAAGCTTTCTTT. It encodes CASSLGARAEAFF. The genes are TRBV7-6 and TRBJ1-1; D is unclear. Germline V gene sequence: CDR1 SGHVS, CDR2 FNYEAQ. V was pared by 1 base and J by 6 bases, with 9 bases between. The CDR3 consists of 13 residues.